One and the same sample provided the 28 T cell receptor beta chains below, sequenced in a study of blood T cells in healthy people across ages. The second PCR ran about 6 to 12 cycles with a sample-barcoded 5' primer and J-beta primers. TCRdb used MiXCR to reprocess the 5' RACE reads, holding one entry per CDR3 protein. There are about 730,000 distinct CDR3 sequences in the sample; around 40% occur only once, and roughly 19% lies in the top ten. Sequencing was carried out using blood. All receptors derive from a woman in her sixties or seventies in good health.

This clonotype showed up just a few times. This chain connects TRBV24-1 to TRBJ2-1, with TRBD1 matching over 8 bases. After removal of 5 bases from V and 7 bases from J, the junction contained 9 bases not matched to a gene. Germline loops: CDR1 KGHDR, CDR2 SFDVKD. CDR3 size: 15 residues. The CDR3 is CATSVGGQGANEQFF. The CDR3 nucleotides are TGTGCCACCAGTGTTGGCGGCCAGGGGGCGAATGAGCAGTTCTTC.

V gene TRBV3-1 combines with J gene TRBJ1-2; the D gene is possibly TRBD1 (5 bases). Per the germline V gene, CDR1 is LGHDT and CDR2 is YNNKEL (reference sequence). The CDR3 totals 13 residues. V was shortened by 0 bases and J by 10 bases, with 12 bases between the two germline ends. The CDR3 loop is CASSQEGRGAYTF. In nucleotides, the CDR3 is TGTGCCAGCAGCCAAGAGGGACGGGGTGCCTACACCTTC.

The chain couples TRBV20-1 to TRBJ2-1; 11 bases align to TRBD2. CDR1 and CDR2 from the germline V gene are DFQATT and SNEGSKA (reference sequence). This CDR3 region has 14 residues. Trimming removed 6 bases from V and 4 bases from J; junction bases left unmatched: 5. The CDR3 DNA follows: TGCAGTGCCGATAGCGGGAGGGGTTACAATGAGCAGTTCTTC. Amino acids: CSADSGRGYNEQFF.

V is TRBV20-1 and J is TRBJ2-5, with 10 nucleotides matching TRBD2. This CDR3 region has 15 residues. Germline assignment: CDR1 DFQATT and CDR2 SNEGSKA (reference sequence). After removal of 0 bases from V and 13 bases from J, the junction contained 14 bases not matched to a gene. CDR3 coding DNA: TGCAGTGCTAGAGATGGAGGACTAGCGGACGATCTGGGGTACTTC. It translates to CSARDGGLADDLGYF.

The chain employs TRBV12-3 or TRBV12-4 and TRBJ2-7, with 12 bases fitting TRBD1. The CDR3 is 15 amino acids. J lost 4 bases, V lost 3 bases, and 4 bases had no gene match. CDR3 nucleotide sequence: TGTGCCAGCAGTTTGGGACAGGGGGCTGGGTACGAGCAGTACTTC. Its protein is CASSLGQGAGYEQYF.

CDR3 sequence: CASSRDNLGVEQYF. The CDR3, as DNA: TGTGCCAGCAGCCGGGACAACCTAGGGGTAGAGCAGTACTTC. This chain connects TRBV7-2 to TRBJ2-5; the D gene is possibly TRBD1 (6 bases). The CDR3 sequence is 14 residues long. The germline V and J ends were trimmed by 5 bases and 11 bases, with 21 bases remaining between them. Germline V lookup: CDR1 SGHTA, CDR2 FQGNSA.

About this clonotype itself: This may come from a read error, since a much larger clone is one base off. The chain links TRBV13 to TRBJ1-2, with a tentative D call TRBD1 (5 bases). Germline V gene lookup returns CDR1 PRHDT and CDR2 FYEKMQ (reference sequence). The CDR3 covers 16 residues. The CDR3 DNA follows: TGTGCCAGCAGCTTAGGGGGGACGGCTACTAACTATGGCTACATCTTC. The encoded protein is CASSLGGTATNYGYIF.

This clonotype appeared a few times. The chain recombines TRBV28 with TRBJ2-5, with TRBD2 matching 8 bases. The DNA end is more similar to TRBJ2-7, so the J call may be wrong. This CDR3 spans 15 amino acids. Germline assignment: CDR1 MDHEN and CDR2 SYDVKM. The CDR3: CASRGPGLVQYEQYF. The CDR3 DNA reads TGTGCCAGCAGAGGCCCGGGACTAGTTCAGTACGAGCAGTACTTC.

The chain has TRBV21-1 and TRBJ2-5; the table assigns TRBD1, which was not confirmed against the DNA. TRBV21-1 counts as a pseudogene. This CDR3 has 14 amino acids. CDR3 residues: CASSKAGGRETQYF. The CDR3 DNA sequence: TGTGCCAGCAGCAAAGCGGGGGGGCGGGAGACCCAGTACTTC.

The J gene is TRBJ1-6, the V gene TRBV2; possibly TRBD1 for D (6 bases). Germline CDR1 reads SNHLY; CDR2 reads FYNNEI. The CDR3 runs to 13 residues. Trimming pared 6 bases from V and 8 bases from J, leaving 11 bases between. The CDR3: CASRDSIDSPLHF. The CDR3 nucleotides are TGTGCCAGCAGGGACAGTATCGATTCACCCCTCCACTTT.

This clonotype was seen only once. This sequence joins TRBV5-1 and TRBJ2-3, with D perhaps TRBD2 (6 bases). The CDR3 has 16 amino acids. Germline CDR1 and CDR2: SGHRS and YFSETQ. Trimming took 0 bases from V and 0 from J, leaving 11 bases between them. The CDR3 bases are TGCGCCAGCAGCTTGGATGGCGGGACGAGCACAGATACGCAGTATTTT. The encoded protein is CASSLDGGTSTDTQYF.

V and J are TRBV29-1 and TRBJ1-1, with TRBD1 matching 9 bases. CDR1 and CDR2 (germline): SQVTM, ANQGSEA. The ends lost 8 bases at V and 5 bases at J; junction bases unmatched: 12. This CDR3 comprises 14 residues. CDR3 sequence: CSIAKQGAATEAFF. CDR3 DNA: TGCAGCATCGCCAAACAGGGGGCAGCGACTGAAGCTTTCTTT. The entire variable domain, with the rest obtained from reference TRBV29-1 and TRBJ1-1, is as follows: SAVISQKPSRDICQRGTSLTIQCQVDSQVTMMFWYRQQPGQSLTLIATANQGSEATYESGFVIDKFPISRPNLTFSTLTVSNMSPEDSSIYLCSIAKQGAATEAFFGQGTRLTVV.

This clonotype was detected a few times. The CDR3 nucleotides are TGTGCCAGCAGTTACGAGGGGGGGAAAACTGAAGCTTTCTTT. This encodes CASSYEGGKTEAFF. The J gene is TRBJ1-1, the V gene TRBV6-5, with a possible D match to TRBD1 (6 bases). V was trimmed by 2 bases and J by 5 bases, leaving 12 bases between them. Germline V gene lookup returns CDR1 MNHEY and CDR2 SVGAGI. This CDR3 spans 14 amino acids.

This chain joins TRBV20-1 and TRBJ2-5; 7 bases map to TRBD2. With V trimmed by 1 base and J by 0 bases, 5 bases remained unmatched. Germline CDR1 reads DFQATT; CDR2 reads SNEGSKA (reference sequence). This CDR3 contains 15 residues. CDR3 in amino acids: CSARGGAGDQETQYF. DNA of the CDR3: TGCAGTGCTAGAGGTGGGGCGGGGGACCAAGAGACCCAGTACTTC.

The chain is built from TRBV29-1 and TRBJ2-1; 7 bases agree with TRBD2. Near its end, the DNA agrees better with TRBJ2-7, so the J call may be wrong. The CDR3 totals 13 residues. The germline V gene has CDR1 SQVTM and CDR2 ANQGSEA. CDR3 amino acids: CSGQGGSYNEQYF. CDR3 coding DNA: TGCAGCGGGCAGGGAGGGTCCTACAATGAGCAGTACTTC.

This clonotype was recorded a few times. V usage is TRBV10-3 and J usage is TRBJ1-5, with D uncertain. The CDR3 has 13 residues. Germline V lookup: CDR1 ENHRY, CDR2 SYGVKD. V was cut by 0 bases and J by 5 bases, with 5 bases left in between. CDR3 nucleotide sequence: TGTGCCATCAGTGAGTCCGGTGATCAGCCCCAGCATTTT. It translates to CAISESGDQPQHF.

This clonotype has a count of ten or more. The V call is TRBV24-1, the J call TRBJ2-1, with D possibly being TRBD2 (5 bases). CDR1 is KGHDR and CDR2 is SFDVKD in the germline V gene. The CDR3 spans 13 residues. Trimming stripped 10 bases from V and 5 bases from J, with 14 bases between. CDR3 nucleotide sequence: TGTGCCACTATGAGCGGAGGCAACAATGAGCAGTTCTTC. Encoded protein: CATMSGGNNEQFF.

This clonotype showed up just a few times. The rearrangement uses TRBV28 and TRBJ2-5; D may be TRBD1 (7 bases). CDR1 and CDR2 from the germline V gene are MDHEN and SYDVKM. This CDR3 is built from 18 residues. Trimming left V 5 bases short and J 2 bases short, with 24 bases between. CDR3 DNA sequence: TGTGCCAGCAGTAACCGCGGGACAGCTGTTAATTATCAAGAGACCCAGTACTTC. As protein: CASSNRGTAVNYQETQYF.

This clonotype was counted at least ten times. This chain joins TRBV12-3 or TRBV12-4 and TRBJ2-7, with TRBD1 as a possible D gene (6 bases). The CDR3 is made up of 14 amino acids. Trimming cost V 5 bases and J 4 bases, with 15 bases left between them. CDR3 sequence reads: CASSVPGVEYEQYF. Written as DNA, the CDR3 is TGTGCCAGCAGTGTCCCAGGGGTAGAGTACGAGCAGTACTTC.

Only a few counts were recorded for this clonotype. The gene calls are TRBV7-2 and TRBJ1-5; the D is unclear. This CDR3 region has 14 residues. V gave up 5 bases and J gave up 3 bases, with 11 bases separating them. Germline V CDR1 and CDR2: SGHTA, FQGNSA. The CDR3, as DNA: TGTGCCAGCAGCAAAGCCGGGATCAATCAGCCCCAGCATTTT. Its protein is CASSKAGINQPQHF. The variable domain in full, with the rest retrieved from reference TRBV7-2 and TRBJ1-5, is GAGVSQSPSNKVTEKGKDVELRCDPISGHTALYWYRQSLGQGLEFLIYFQGNSAPDKSGLPSDRFSAERTGGSVSTLTIQRTQQEDSAVYLCASSKAGINQPQHFGDGTRLSIL.

The V call is TRBV20-1, the J call TRBJ1-5; D not certain. Germline V gene data show CDR1 as DFQATT and CDR2 as SNEGSKA (reference sequence). The length of the CDR3 is 15 residues. Trimming removed 0 bases from V and 3 bases from J, with 12 bases in between. CDR3 coding DNA: TGCAGTGCTAGAGATGGCGGGAGGCACAATCAGCCCCAGCATTTT. It translates to CSARDGGRHNQPQHF.

This chain uses TRBV20-1 with TRBJ2-1, with 13 positions matching TRBD2. Germline lookup yields CDR1 DFQATT and CDR2 SNEGSKA (reference sequence). The CDR3 consists of 16 residues. Trimming at V came to 8 bases and at J to 3 bases, leaving 10 bases not matched to a gene. The CDR3 sequence is CSSGLAGSVYYNEQFF. The CDR3 nucleotides are TGCAGTTCGGGACTAGCGGGATCTGTATACTACAATGAGCAGTTCTTC.

The rearrangement uses TRBV20-1 and TRBJ2-5; D not resolved. CDR1 and CDR2 (germline): DFQATT, SNEGSKA (reference sequence). The length of the CDR3 is 13 residues. Trimming cost V 2 bases and J 5 bases, with 12 bases left between them. The CDR3: CSARYGPKETQYF. CDR3 DNA sequence: TGCAGTGCTAGATACGGGCCGAAGGAGACCCAGTACTTC.

This clonotype appeared a few times. V is TRBV9 and J is TRBJ2-5; no definite D call. The CDR3 is 13 residues long. V was shortened by 0 bases and J by 5 bases, with 8 bases between the two germline ends. Germline V gene lookup returns CDR1 SGDLS and CDR2 YYNGEE. CDR3 loop: CASSVDPLETQYF. The CDR3 DNA follows: TGTGCCAGCAGCGTAGACCCCTTGGAGACCCAGTACTTC.

The rearrangement uses TRBV20-1 and TRBJ2-1; 7 bases fit TRBD2. J gave up 6 bases and V 3 bases, and 11 bases lay outside the gene matches. There are 15 residues in the CDR3. Germline V gene data show CDR1 as DFQATT and CDR2 as SNEGSKA (reference sequence). CDR3 residues: CSASNSQSGGNEQFF. CDR3 bases: TGCAGTGCTAGTAACTCACAGTCGGGGGGCAATGAGCAGTTCTTC.

This clonotype was seen more than once but under ten times. V gene TRBV7-3 combines with J gene TRBJ2-2; D call uncertain. Germline lookup yields CDR1 SGHTA and CDR2 FQGTGA. The V end lost 5 bases, the J end lost 1 base, and 8 bases lay between the germline ends. This CDR3 has 14 amino acids. CDR3 nucleotides: TGTGCCAGCAGCCCTGGAATGAACACCGGGGAGCTGTTTTTT. Amino acids: CASSPGMNTGELFF.

This chain links TRBV6-1 with TRBJ2-7; D not certain. CDR1 is MNHNS and CDR2 is SASEGT in the germline V gene. CDR3 length: 14 amino acids. Trimming removed 3 bases from V and 0 bases from J, with 9 bases in between. The CDR3, as DNA: TGTGCCAGCAGTGAGGTAGACATCTCCTACGAGCAGTACTTC. As protein: CASSEVDISYEQYF.

The sample holds one count of this clonotype. The rearrangement uses TRBV10-3 and TRBJ2-1; 12 nucleotides align to TRBD2. CDR3 length: 14 amino acids. The germline V gene encodes CDR1 ENHRY and CDR2 SYGVKD. The J segment lost 13 bases and the V segment lost 10 bases, leaving 14 bases of the junction unmatched. CDR3 nucleotides: TGTGCCACCGGACTAGCGGGGCCAGAAGAGACCCAGTTCTTC. This encodes CATGLAGPEETQFF.